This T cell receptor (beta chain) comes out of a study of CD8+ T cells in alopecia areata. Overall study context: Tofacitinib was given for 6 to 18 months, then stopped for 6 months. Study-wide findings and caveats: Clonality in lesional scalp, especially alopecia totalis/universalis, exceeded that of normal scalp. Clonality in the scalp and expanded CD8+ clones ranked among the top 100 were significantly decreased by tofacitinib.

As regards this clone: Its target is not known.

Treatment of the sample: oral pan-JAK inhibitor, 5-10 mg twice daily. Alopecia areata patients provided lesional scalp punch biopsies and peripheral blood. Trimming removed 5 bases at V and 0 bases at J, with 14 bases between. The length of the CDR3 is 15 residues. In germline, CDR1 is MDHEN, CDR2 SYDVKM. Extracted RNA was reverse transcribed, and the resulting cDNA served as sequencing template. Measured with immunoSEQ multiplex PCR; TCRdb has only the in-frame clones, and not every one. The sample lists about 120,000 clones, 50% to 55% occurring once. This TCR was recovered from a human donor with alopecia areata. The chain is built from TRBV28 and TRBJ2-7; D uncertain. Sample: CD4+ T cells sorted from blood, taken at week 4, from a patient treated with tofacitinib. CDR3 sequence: CASSLEPPNSYEQYF. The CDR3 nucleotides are TGTGCCAGCAGTCTTGAACCACCGAACTCCTACGAGCAGTACTTC.